Listed below are T cell receptor beta chains from one sample, sequenced in a study of regulatory T cells in long-lasting Graves disease. From the multiplex PCR reads, TCRdb called clonotypes with MiXCR, one entry per CDR3 protein. The sample lists roughly 300,000 distinct CDR3 sequences, around a fifth occurring once. Sequenced material: peripheral blood mononuclear cells (PBMCs), taken when the disease was refractory, from a patient treated with antithyroid drugs. The receptor set was obtained from a female donor with Graves disease. Each CDR3 is given with its conserved first and last residue. Fields, in order: D gene, J gene, clone size, V gene, CDR3 length, CDR3 protein, CDR3 DNA. D genes are given only for firm matches. Size is omitted from some rows. Given values are once, few, many or a class for expanded clones.

- TRBJ2-5 - TRBV30 15 CAWRAMRAEQETQYF TGTGCCTGGAGAGCCATGCGGGCAGAACAAGAGACCCAGTACTTC
- TRBJ2-3 - TRBV7-6 15 CASSLGAHLTDTQYF TGTGCCAGCAGCTTAGGTGCACACCTCACAGATACGCAGTATTTT
TRBD1 TRBJ2-4 many TRBV6-1 14 CASSEAGGDPIQYF TGTGCCAGCAGTGAAGCAGGGGGCGACCCCATTCAGTACTTC
- TRBJ1-2 many TRBV18 15 CASSPQQGSNYGYTF TGTGCCAGCTCACCTCAGCAGGGATCAAACTATGGCTACACCTTC
- TRBJ2-1 - TRBV4-3 15 CASSQEAQGYNEQFF TGCGCCAGCAGCCAAGAAGCGCAGGGATACAATGAGCAGTTCTTC
- TRBJ1-1 - TRBV9 15 CASSGQATMNTEAFF TGTGCCAGCAGCGGACAAGCGACTATGAACACTGAAGCTTTCTTT
- TRBJ1-4 many TRBV28 15 CASSLVGGLGEKLFF TGTGCCAGCAGTTTAGTCGGGGGGCTAGGTGAAAAACTGTTTTTT
TRBD1 TRBJ2-2 few TRBV30 15 CATGTGGSNTGELFF TGTGCCACCGGGACAGGGGGCTCGAACACCGGGGAGCTGTTTTTT
- TRBJ2-5 many TRBV11-2 18 CASSLAEARGTPEETQYF TGTGCCAGCAGCTTAGCTGAAGCACGCGGGACACCGGAAGAGACCCAGTACTTC
- TRBJ1-1 - TRBV24-1 13 CATSFGGSTEAFF TGTGCCACCAGTTTTGGGGGTAGCACTGAAGCTTTCTTT
TRBD1 TRBJ2-7 many TRBV7-2 14 CASSYGTGSYEQYF TGTGCCAGCAGCTATGGGACAGGGTCCTACGAGCAGTACTTC
- TRBJ2-2 many TRBV11-2 16 CASSLPGGGDTGELFF TGTGCCAGCAGCTTACCCGGGGGTGGTGACACCGGGGAGCTGTTTTTT
- TRBJ2-1 - TRBV4-3 15 CASSQADRGANEQFF TGCGCCAGCAGCCAAGCTGATAGGGGGGCCAATGAGCAGTTCTTC
TRBD2 TRBJ2-7 - TRBV7-2 15 CASSSPAGVTYEQYF TGTGCCAGCAGCTCGCCAGCGGGAGTGACTTACGAGCAGTACTTC
- TRBJ1-1 many TRBV15 14 CATSSDSSGTEAFF TGTGCCACCAGCAGCGACTCCAGTGGGACTGAAGCTTTCTTT
- TRBJ1-4 many TRBV7-9 13 CASSEVNNEKLFF TGTGCCAGCAGCGAGGTTAATAATGAAAAACTGTTTTTT
- TRBJ1-4 many TRBV28 16 CASSFFVSPTNEKLFF TGTGCCAGCAGTTTTTTTGTTTCTCCAACTAATGAAAAACTGTTTTTT
TRBD1 TRBJ1-2 few TRBV20-1 15 CSARPYGQGNYGYTF TGCAGTGCTAGACCCTATGGACAGGGGAACTATGGCTACACCTTC
- TRBJ1-1 many TRBV2 15 CASSEVGGGGTEAFF TGTGCCAGCAGTGAAGTAGGGGGAGGGGGCACTGAAGCTTTCTTT
- TRBJ1-1 - TRBV4-3 16 CASSQDAVEPNTEAFF TGCGCCAGCAGCCAAGATGCGGTGGAGCCGAACACTGAAGCTTTCTTT
TRBD2 TRBJ2-2 few TRBV30 17 CAWSKARTSGTSGELFF TGTGCCTGGAGTAAGGCCCGGACTAGCGGGACTTCCGGGGAGCTGTTTTTT
- TRBJ2-5 few TRBV6-2/TRBV6-3 13 CASSYDGWETQYF TGTGCCAGCAGTTACGATGGGTGGGAGACCCAGTACTTC
- TRBJ2-5 many TRBV27 15 CASSSDAAHQETQYF TGTGCCAGCAGTTCGGACGCGGCACACCAAGAGACCCAGTACTTC
- TRBJ1-4 - TRBV15 13 CATSSGTNEKLFF TGTGCCACCAGCAGTGGTACTAATGAAAAACTGTTTTTT
- TRBJ2-1 few TRBV29-1 11 CSVASLHEQFF TGCAGCGTAGCGAGTCTCCATGAGCAGTTCTTC
- TRBJ1-2 few TRBV12-3/TRBV12-4 14 CASSLGVSDYGYTF TGTGCCAGCAGTTTAGGAGTTTCTGACTATGGCTACACCTTC
- TRBJ2-7 few TRBV18 18 CASSPLFSATGSFREQYF TGTGCCAGCTCACCACTTTTTTCAGCGACAGGTTCCTTCCGCGAGCAGTACTTC
- TRBJ2-5 many TRBV6-1 14 CASSERQYQETQYF TGTGCCAGCAGTGAGAGACAGTACCAAGAGACCCAGTACTTC
TRBD2 TRBJ2-7 many TRBV12-3/TRBV12-4 18 CASSSIILTSGRAYEQYF TGTGCCAGCAGTTCAATTATCCTCACTAGCGGGAGGGCCTACGAGCAGTACTTC
- TRBJ2-1 - TRBV10-3 13 CAISESRWDEQFF TGTGCCATCAGTGAGTCCCGATGGGATGAGCAGTTCTTC
- TRBJ1-4 few TRBV28 12 CPSSFAREKLFF TGTCCCAGCAGTTTTGCGAGGGAAAAACTGTTTTTT
- TRBJ2-7 many TRBV6-1 16 CASSLAESTAVYEQYF TGTGCCAGCAGTCTCGCGGAGAGTACAGCGGTGTACGAGCAGTACTTC
- TRBJ1-2 many TRBV28 11 CASSSGDGYTF TGTGCCAGCAGTTCAGGGGACGGCTACACCTTC
- TRBJ2-2 few TRBV28 13 CASTLLDTGELFF TGTGCCAGCACTCTATTAGACACCGGGGAGCTGTTTTTT
- TRBJ2-5 few TRBV11-1 16 CASSLQRLPPQETQYF TGTGCCAGCAGCCTCCAAAGACTACCTCCCCAAGAGACCCAGTACTTC
- TRBJ2-7 - TRBV20-1 15 CSARDSSTGIYEQYF TGCAGTGCTAGAGATTCTTCAACCGGTATTTACGAGCAGTACTTC
TRBD2 TRBJ2-7 - TRBV20-1 13 CSGLAGSTYEQYF TGCAGTGGACTAGCGGGTTCCACCTACGAGCAGTACTTC
TRBD1 TRBJ1-2 many TRBV2 11 CADRVAYGYTF TGTGCCGACAGGGTTGCCTATGGCTACACCTTC
- TRBJ2-3 - TRBV7-2 14 CASSLGHNTDTQYF TGTGCCAGCAGCTTAGGACATAACACAGATACGCAGTATTTT
- TRBJ1-1 - TRBV18 18 CASSPPRLGSRGNTEAFF TGTGCCAGCTCACCACCGAGGTTAGGGTCGCGGGGGAACACTGAAGCTTTCTTT
- TRBJ2-5 many TRBV2 14 CASRGGRTQETQYF TGTGCCAGCAGGGGGGGACGAACACAAGAGACCCAGTACTTC
- TRBJ2-4 - TRBV4-1 14 CASSQDWGENIQYF TGCGCCAGCAGCCAAGATTGGGGAGAAAACATTCAGTACTTC
- TRBJ2-3 - TRBV6-9 15 CASSYSNYGYDTQYF TGTGCTAGCAGTTACTCGAATTATGGTTACGATACGCAGTATTTT
- TRBJ1-1 few TRBV30 14 CAWEYGVMNTEAFF TGTGCCTGGGAGTATGGGGTAATGAACACTGAAGCTTTCTTT
TRBD1 TRBJ2-5 - TRBV19 14 CASSRARGQETQYF TGTGCCAGTAGTCGGGCCAGGGGACAGGAGACCCAGTACTTC
- TRBJ2-7 - TRBV28 14 CASSRLLSSYEQYF TGTGCCAGCTCTAGGCTCCTGAGCTCCTACGAGCAGTACTTC
TRBD2 TRBJ2-2 - TRBV9 16 CASSPPLAGITGELFF TGTGCCAGCAGTCCTCCACTAGCGGGGATCACCGGGGAGCTGTTTTTT
- TRBJ1-2 - TRBV7-9 16 CASSLVEPGPNYGYTF TGTGCCAGCAGCTTAGTGGAACCCGGGCCGAACTATGGCTACACCTTC
- TRBJ1-1 few TRBV5-1 14 CASSFSLGNSEAFF TGCGCCAGCAGCTTTAGTTTAGGTAACTCTGAAGCTTTCTTT
- TRBJ1-4 - TRBV29-1 13 CSAVGGAGEKLFF TGCAGCGCCGTTGGGGGGGCCGGTGAAAAACTGTTTTTT
TRBD2 TRBJ2-2 - TRBV7-3 16 CASSLTGGRSTGELFF TGTGCCAGCAGCTTAACGGGCGGGAGGTCCACCGGGGAGCTGTTTTTT